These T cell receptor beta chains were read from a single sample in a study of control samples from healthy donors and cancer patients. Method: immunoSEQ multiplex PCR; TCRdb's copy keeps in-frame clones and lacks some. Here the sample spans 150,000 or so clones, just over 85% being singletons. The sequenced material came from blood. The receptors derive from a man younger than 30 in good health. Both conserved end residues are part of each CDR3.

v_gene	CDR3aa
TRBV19	CASTTVGGPNTEAFF
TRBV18	CASSPWGYEQYF
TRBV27	CASSSPGYQETQYF
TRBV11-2	CASTFTDGPYEQYF
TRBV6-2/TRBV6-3	CASSYWREYNEQFF
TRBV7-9	CASSLGTLSRGTEAFF
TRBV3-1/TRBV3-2	CASSQGGEGNQPQHF
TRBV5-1	CASSLAAPDDEQFF
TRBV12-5	CASGLMQGDTGELFF
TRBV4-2	CASSQERGESRTQYF
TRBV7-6	CASSFRVSGANVLTF
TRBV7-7	CASSLTTSGGRNEQFF
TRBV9	CASSANEPTGELFF
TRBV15	CATSSSRSGARGQETQYF
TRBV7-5	CVRSPGTVSNQPQHF
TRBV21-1	CASRGEHFFSYEQYF
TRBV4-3	CASSQSVGTGQVNYGYTF
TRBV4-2	CASSQDKRETQYF
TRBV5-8	CASKERARYGYTF
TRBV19	CASSSRDRLNYGYTF
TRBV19	CASSIGMLGNQPQHF
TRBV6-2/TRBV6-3	CASSFRAGTFSGANVLTF
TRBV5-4	CASSRSGGAITDTQYF
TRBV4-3	CASSQDNYGYTF
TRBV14	CASAAGVLQETQYF
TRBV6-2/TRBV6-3	CASSYLSTLGYEQYF
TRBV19	CASTNGGRSNQPQHF
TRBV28	CASSFLGQGLSYNEQFF
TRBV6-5	CASRSGGAADTQYF